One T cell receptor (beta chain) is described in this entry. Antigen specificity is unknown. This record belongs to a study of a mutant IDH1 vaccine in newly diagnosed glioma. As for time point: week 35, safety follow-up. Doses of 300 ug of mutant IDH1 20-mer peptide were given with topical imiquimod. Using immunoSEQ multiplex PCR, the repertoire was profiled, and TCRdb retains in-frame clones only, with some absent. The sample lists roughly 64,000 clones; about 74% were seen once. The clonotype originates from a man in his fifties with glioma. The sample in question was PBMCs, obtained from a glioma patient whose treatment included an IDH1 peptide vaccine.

The CDR3, as DNA: TGTGCCTGGAGTGTATCCCGGAGACCCGGAAACACCATATATTTT. Translated: CAWSVSRRPGNTIYF. The chain recombines TRBV30 with TRBJ1-3; D remains ambiguous. The CDR3 extends over 15 amino acids. Germline V CDR1 and CDR2: GTSNPN, SVGIG (reference sequence). Trimming left V 0 bases short and J 4 bases short, with 13 bases between.